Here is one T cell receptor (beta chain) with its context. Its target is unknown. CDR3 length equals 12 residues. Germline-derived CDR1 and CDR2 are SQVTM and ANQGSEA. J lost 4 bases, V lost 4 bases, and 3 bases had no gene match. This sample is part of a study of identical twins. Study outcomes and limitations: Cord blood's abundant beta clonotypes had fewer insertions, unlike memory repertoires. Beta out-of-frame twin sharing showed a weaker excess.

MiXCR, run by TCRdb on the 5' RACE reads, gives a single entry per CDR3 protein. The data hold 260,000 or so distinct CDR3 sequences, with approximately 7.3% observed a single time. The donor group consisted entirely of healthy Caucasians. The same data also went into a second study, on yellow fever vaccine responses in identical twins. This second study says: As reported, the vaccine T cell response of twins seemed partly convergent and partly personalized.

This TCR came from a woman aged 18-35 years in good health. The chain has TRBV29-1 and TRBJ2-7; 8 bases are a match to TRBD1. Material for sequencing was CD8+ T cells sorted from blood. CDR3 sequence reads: CSVATGGYEQYF. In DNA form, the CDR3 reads TGCAGCGTTGCTACAGGGGGATACGAGCAGTACTTC.